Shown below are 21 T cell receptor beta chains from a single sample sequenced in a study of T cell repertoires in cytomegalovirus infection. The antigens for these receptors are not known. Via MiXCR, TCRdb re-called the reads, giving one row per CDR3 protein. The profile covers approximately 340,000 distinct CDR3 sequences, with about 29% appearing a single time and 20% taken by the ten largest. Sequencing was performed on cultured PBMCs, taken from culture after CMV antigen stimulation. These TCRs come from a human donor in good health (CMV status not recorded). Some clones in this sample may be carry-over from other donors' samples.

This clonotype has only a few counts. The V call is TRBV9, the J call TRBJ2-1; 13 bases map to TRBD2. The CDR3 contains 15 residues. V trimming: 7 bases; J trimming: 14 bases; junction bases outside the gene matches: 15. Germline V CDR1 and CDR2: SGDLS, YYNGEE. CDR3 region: CASFELGTSGKVEFF. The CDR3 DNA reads TGTGCCAGCTTCGAGCTGGGGACTAGCGGGAAGGTTGAGTTCTTC.

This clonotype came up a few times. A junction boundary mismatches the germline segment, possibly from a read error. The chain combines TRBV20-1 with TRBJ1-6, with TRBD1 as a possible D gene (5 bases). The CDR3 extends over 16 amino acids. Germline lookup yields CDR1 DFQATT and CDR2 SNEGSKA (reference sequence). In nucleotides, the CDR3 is TGTAGTGCTATCGCCCCTCCAGGGTTGGCTAATTCACCCCTCCACTTT. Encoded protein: CSAIAPPGLANSPLHF.

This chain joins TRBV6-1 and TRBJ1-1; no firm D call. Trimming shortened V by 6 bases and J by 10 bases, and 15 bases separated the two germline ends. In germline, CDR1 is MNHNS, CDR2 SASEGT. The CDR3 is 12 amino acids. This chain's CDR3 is CASRQSVFRAFF. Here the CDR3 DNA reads TGTGCCAGCAGACAAAGCGTTTTTCGAGCTTTCTTT.

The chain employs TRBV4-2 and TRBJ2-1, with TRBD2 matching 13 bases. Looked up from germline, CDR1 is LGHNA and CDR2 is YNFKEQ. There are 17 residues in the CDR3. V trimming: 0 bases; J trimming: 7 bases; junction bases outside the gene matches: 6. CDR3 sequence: CASSQDVLAGGGNEQFF. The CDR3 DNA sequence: TGTGCCAGCAGCCAAGATGTACTAGCGGGAGGGGGGAATGAGCAGTTCTTC.

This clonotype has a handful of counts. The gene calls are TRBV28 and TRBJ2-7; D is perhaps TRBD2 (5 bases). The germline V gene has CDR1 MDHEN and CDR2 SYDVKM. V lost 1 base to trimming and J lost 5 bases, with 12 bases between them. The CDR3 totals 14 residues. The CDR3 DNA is TGTGCCAGCAGTTTATTTGGCAGGCGGGACGAGCAGTACTTC. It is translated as CASSLFGRRDEQYF.

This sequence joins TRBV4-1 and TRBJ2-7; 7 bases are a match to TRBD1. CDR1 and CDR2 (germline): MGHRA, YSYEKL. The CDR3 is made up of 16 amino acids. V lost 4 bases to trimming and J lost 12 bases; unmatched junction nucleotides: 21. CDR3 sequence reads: CASSRGVGQNPPIRYF. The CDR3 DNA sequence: TGCGCCAGCAGCCGCGGAGTGGGACAGAACCCACCGATTCGGTACTTC.

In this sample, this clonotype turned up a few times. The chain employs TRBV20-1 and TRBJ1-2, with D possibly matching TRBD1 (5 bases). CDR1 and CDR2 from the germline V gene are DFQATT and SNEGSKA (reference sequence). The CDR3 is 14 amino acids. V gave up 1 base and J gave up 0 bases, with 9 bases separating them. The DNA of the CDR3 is TGCAGTGCTAGAGGGCGGGACTCTAACTATGGCTACACCTTC. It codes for CSARGRDSNYGYTF.

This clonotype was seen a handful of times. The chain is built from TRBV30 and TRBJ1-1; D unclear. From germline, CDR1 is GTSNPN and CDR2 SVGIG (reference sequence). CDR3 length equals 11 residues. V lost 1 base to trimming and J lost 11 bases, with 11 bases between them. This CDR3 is CAWSGIHGAFF. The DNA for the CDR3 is TGTGCCTGGAGTGGGATCCATGGGGCTTTCTTT.

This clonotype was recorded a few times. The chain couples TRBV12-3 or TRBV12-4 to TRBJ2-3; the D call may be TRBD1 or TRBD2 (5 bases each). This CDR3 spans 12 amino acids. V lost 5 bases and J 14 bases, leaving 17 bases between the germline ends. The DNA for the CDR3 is TGTGCCAGCAGTATTCCGGGTGGGGCGGGGTATTTT. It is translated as CASSIPGGAGYF.

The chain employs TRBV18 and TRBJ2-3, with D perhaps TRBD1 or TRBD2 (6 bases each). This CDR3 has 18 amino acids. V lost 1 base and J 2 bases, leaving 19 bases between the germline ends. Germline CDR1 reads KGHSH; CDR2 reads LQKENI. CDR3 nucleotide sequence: TGTGCCAGCTCACCACTACTCAGTCCCGGGGGCACCACAGATACGCAGTATTTT. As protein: CASSPLLSPGGTTDTQYF.

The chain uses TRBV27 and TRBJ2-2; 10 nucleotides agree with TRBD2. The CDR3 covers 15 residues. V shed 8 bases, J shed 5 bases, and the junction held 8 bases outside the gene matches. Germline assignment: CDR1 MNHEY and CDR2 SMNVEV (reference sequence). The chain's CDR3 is CASFQREGRTGELFF. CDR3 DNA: TGTGCCAGCTTCCAGCGGGAGGGCCGGACCGGGGAGCTGTTTTTT.

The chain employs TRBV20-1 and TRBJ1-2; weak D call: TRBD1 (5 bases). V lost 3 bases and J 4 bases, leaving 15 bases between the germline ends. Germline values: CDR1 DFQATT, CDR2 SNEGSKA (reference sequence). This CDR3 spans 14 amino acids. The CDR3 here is CSASAGTGAYGYTF. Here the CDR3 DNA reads TGCAGTGCTAGCGCTGGGACGGGAGCCTATGGCTACACCTTC.

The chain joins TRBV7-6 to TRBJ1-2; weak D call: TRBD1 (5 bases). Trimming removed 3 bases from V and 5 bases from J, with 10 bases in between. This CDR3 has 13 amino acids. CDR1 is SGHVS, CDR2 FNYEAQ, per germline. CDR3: CASSLGVFYGYTF. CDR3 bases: TGTGCCAGCAGCTTGGGGGTATTTTATGGCTACACCTTC. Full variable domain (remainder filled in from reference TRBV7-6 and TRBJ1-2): GAGVSQSPRYKVTKRGQDVALRCDPISGHVSLYWYRQALGQGPEFLTYFNYEAQQDKSGLPNDRFSAERPEGSISTLTIQRTEQRDSAMYRCASSLGVFYGYTFGSGTRLTVV.

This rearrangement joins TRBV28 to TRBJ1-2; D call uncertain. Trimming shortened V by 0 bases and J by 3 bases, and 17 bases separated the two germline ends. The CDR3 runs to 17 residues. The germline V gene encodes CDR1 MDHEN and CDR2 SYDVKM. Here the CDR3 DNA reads TGTGCCAGCAGTTTATGGGTATGGGCACTCGGATACTATGGCTACACCTTC. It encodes CASSLWVWALGYYGYTF.

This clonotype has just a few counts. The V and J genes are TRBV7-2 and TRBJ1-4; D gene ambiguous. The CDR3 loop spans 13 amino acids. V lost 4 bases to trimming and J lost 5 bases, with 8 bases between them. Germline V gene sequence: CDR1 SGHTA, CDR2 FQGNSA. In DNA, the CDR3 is TGTGCCAGCAGCTCGCAGCTCAATGAAAAACTGTTTTTT. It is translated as CASSSQLNEKLFF.

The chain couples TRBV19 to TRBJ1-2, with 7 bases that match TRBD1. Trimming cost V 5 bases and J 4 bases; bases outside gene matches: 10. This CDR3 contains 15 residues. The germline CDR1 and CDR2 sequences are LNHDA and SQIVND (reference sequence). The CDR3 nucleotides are TGTGCCAGTAGTCGACAGGGTCGGGATTTCTATGGCTACACCTTC. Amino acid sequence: CASSRQGRDFYGYTF.

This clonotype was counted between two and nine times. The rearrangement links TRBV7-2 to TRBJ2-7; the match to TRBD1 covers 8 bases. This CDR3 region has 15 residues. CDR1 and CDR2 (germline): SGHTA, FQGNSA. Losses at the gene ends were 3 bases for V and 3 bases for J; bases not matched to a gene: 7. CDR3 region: CASSLLGTGFYEQYF. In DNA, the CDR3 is TGTGCCAGCAGCTTGCTGGGGACAGGTTTCTACGAGCAGTACTTC.

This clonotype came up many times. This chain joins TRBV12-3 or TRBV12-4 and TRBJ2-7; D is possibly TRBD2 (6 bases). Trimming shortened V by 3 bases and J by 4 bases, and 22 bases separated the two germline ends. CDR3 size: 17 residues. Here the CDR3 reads CASSFLGAGSGGYEQYF. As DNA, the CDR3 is TGTGCCAGCAGTTTCTTAGGGGCTGGCTCTGGGGGGTACGAGCAGTACTTC.

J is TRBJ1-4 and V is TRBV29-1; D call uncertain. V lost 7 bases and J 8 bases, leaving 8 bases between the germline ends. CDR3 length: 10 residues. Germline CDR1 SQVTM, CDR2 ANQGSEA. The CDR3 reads CSAEQEKLFF. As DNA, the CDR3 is TGCAGCGCCGAACAGGAAAAACTGTTTTTT. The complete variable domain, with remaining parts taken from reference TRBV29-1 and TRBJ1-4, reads SAVISQKPSRDICQRGTSLTIQCQVDSQVTMMFWYRQQPGQSLTLIATANQGSEATYESGFVIDKFPISRPNLTFSTLTVSNMSPEDSSIYLCSAEQEKLFFGSGTQLSVL.

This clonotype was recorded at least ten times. CDR3 protein: CASSLGTGTMNTEAFF. The CDR3 DNA reads TGTGCCAGCAGCCTCGGGACAGGGACAATGAACACTGAAGCTTTCTTT. The V gene is TRBV7-6, the J gene TRBJ1-1, with TRBD1 matching over 9 bases. This CDR3 is 16 amino acids long. Germline V gene lookup returns CDR1 SGHVS and CDR2 FNYEAQ. After removal of 5 bases from V and 0 bases from J, the junction contained 7 bases not matched to a gene.

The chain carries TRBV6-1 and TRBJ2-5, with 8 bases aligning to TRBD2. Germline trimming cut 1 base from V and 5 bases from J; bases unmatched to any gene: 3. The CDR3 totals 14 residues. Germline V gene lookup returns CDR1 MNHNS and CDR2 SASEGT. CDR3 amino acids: CASSEEGLGETQYF. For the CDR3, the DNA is TGTGCCAGCAGTGAAGAGGGACTAGGGGAGACCCAGTACTTC.